The rows below give T cell receptor beta chains drawn from one sample of a study of shared clonotypes between healthy human individuals. This table comes from immunoSEQ multiplex PCR, and its TCRdb copy is limited to in-frame clones, with some not included. The sample carries 2.5 million or so clones, approximately 94% recorded once. The sample was naive CD4+ T cells sorted from blood. The receptor set was obtained from a man aged 18 to 30 in good health. Each CDR3 is given with its conserved first and last residue. The order of the fields is J gene, V gene, CDR3 length, CDR3 protein.

>TRBJ2-3|TRBV5-1|14
CASSTEEPTDTQYF
>TRBJ2-1|TRBV2|11
CARETGLMLFF
>TRBJ2-3|TRBV4-2|17
CASSQTSGQGAKDTQYF
>TRBJ2-3|TRBV5-4|16
CASSRRTSDSTDTQYF
>TRBJ2-2|TRBV2|14
CASRGSRGAGELFF
>TRBJ2-1|TRBV27|15
CASSPTSGGQNEQFF
>TRBJ1-1|TRBV28|14
CASIPLKPNTEAFF
>TRBJ2-5|TRBV7-7|16
CASSLGWTSGSETQYF
>TRBJ2-3|TRBV28|15
CASSFGLSSTDTQYF
>TRBJ2-1|TRBV7-6|15
CASSPTGASIDEQFF
>TRBJ2-5|TRBV7-9|16
CASSLGPGLGEETQYF
>TRBJ1-2|TRBV13|13
CASSLDPSYGYTF
>TRBJ2-2|TRBV5-8|16
CASSLVDRVYTGELFF
>TRBJ2-1|TRBV5-1|15
CASSLAQGLYNEQFF
>TRBJ1-2|TRBV6-5|13
CASSYNRDYGYTF
>TRBJ2-1|TRBV29-1|14
CSVGTGGSYNEQFF
>TRBJ2-2|TRBV2|17
CASSAGTSGANAGELFF
>TRBJ2-7|TRBV11-2|13
CASSLSGSYEQYF
>TRBJ2-5|TRBV28|15
CASSPGQAYQETQYF
>TRBJ2-3|TRBV4-3|17
CASSQGGQGFSTDTQYF
>TRBJ2-1|TRBV28|13
CASKGRAYNEQFF
>TRBJ2-2|TRBV7-3|13
CASSTTGSGELFF
>TRBJ2-7|TRBV6-5|15
CASSYRDRGVYEQYF
>TRBJ2-7|TRBV5-1|12
CASSNPSYEQYF
>TRBJ2-3|TRBV7-8|15
CASSSPKAFTDTQYF
>TRBJ2-3|TRBV5-1|15
CASSPLAGATDTQYF
>TRBJ1-5|TRBV5-4|15
CAGSLGGNSNQPQHF
>TRBJ2-1|TRBV19|17
CASSIDRGLAPNGEQFF
>TRBJ2-3|TRBV2|15
CASTKWGGVADTQYF
>TRBJ2-7|TRBV28|14
CASSPPAISYEQYF
>TRBJ2-2|TRBV5-4|16
CASTLAGGQFGGELFF
>TRBJ2-2|TRBV6-5|13
CASSEVITGELFF
>TRBJ1-5|TRBV19|16
CASSIYRDYSNQPQHF
>TRBJ1-2|TRBV29-1|13
CSVWDRESSGYTF
>TRBJ2-2|TRBV14|14
CASSQESRSGELFF
>TRBJ2-5|TRBV2|14
CASNSQGRIETQYF
>TRBJ2-7|TRBV5-1|14
CASRSQAGNYEQYF